This T cell receptor (beta chain) was captured by sequencing in a study of human T cells and chemical hapten exposure. Background on the study: The upper back received 0.01% DPC by patch testing, with results read at 6 days. Study-wide results and caveats: Counts of TCRs above 1 in 1000 frequency stayed unchanged with DPC sensitization.

Per the study methods: Samples held a median of around 100,000 TCRs, range 23,224–690,600. TCRdb reanalysed the RACE reads using MiXCR and keeps one entry per CDR3 protein. The authors' filters were not applied to this entry. The sample lists 79,000 or so distinct CDR3 sequences; 30% to 35% were seen once. The germline V gene has CDR1 SGHTA and CDR2 FQGTGA. V lost 5 bases and J lost 4; bases outside the gene matches: 2. The CDR3 length is 13 residues. As for this clonotype: Its antigen is undetermined.

Time point defined: patch test 1, 2 weeks after DPC sensitization. Treatment reported: therapeutic diphenylcyclopropenone sensitization with weekly scalp DPC. Those who donated were patients with alopecia, 18 to 70 years of age, and suitable for DPC. The receptor comes from a middle-aged man with alopecia areata. Some clones in this sample may be carry-over from other donors' samples. The chain is built from TRBV7-3 and TRBJ2-3, with TRBD1 matching over 8 bases. This material consisted of whole blood, taken in connection with sensitization to the hapten diphenylcyclopropenone (DPC). In nucleotides, the CDR3 is TGTGCCAGCAGCACGACAGGGGCAGATACGCAGTATTTT. Protein product: CASSTTGADTQYF. Filled out from reference TRBV7-3 and TRBJ2-3, the complete variable domain reads GAGVSQTPSNKVTEKGKYVELRCDPISGHTALYWYRQSLGQGPEFLIYFQGTGAADDSGLPNDRFFAVRPEGSVSTLKIQRTERGDSAVYLCASSTTGADTQYFGPGTRLTVL.